The 3 T cell receptor beta chains below all came from one sample that was sequenced in a study of blood T cell repertoires in COVID-19 (dated by TCRdb to 2018 to 2021). The library was prepared using the immunoSEQ multiplex PCR assay. TCRdb limited this immuneACCESS table to in-frame rearrangements with V and J called. A share of clones is missing; checked studies link under half to unresolved V genes, and the rest is unexplained. For this sample the table gives about 210,000 clones, of which around 90% were detected only once. Less than 1.5% of the sample rests with the top ten. What was sequenced was PBMCs or T cells enriched from blood (not recorded which). The receptor source for this set is a man aged 30 to 45 who had recovered from COVID-19.

The chain employs TRBV28 and TRBJ2-3, with TRBD2 identical over 8 bases. Trimming took 3 bases from V and 4 from J; bases not matched to a gene: 9. The CDR3 has 16 amino acids. CDR1 MDHEN and CDR2 SYDVKM come from the germline V gene. The CDR3 DNA reads TGTGCCAGCAGTTTTCCTATTTCGGGAGGGGCAGATACGCAGTATTTT. Its translation: CASSFPISGGADTQYF.

The gene calls are TRBV3-1 (or the pseudogene TRBV3-2) and TRBJ2-2; maybe TRBD2 (6 bases). Germline V gene data show CDR1 as LGHDT and CDR2 as YNNKEL (reference sequence). The CDR3 covers 20 residues. V gave up 0 bases and J gave up 4 bases, with 24 bases separating them. The CDR3 DNA sequence: TGTGCCAGCAGCCAAGAAAGAGACTCTCTAGCGAGGCTAGGCACCGGGGAGCTGTTTTTT. Its protein is CASSQERDSLARLGTGELFF.

This chain uses TRBV6-1 with TRBJ2-7; TRBD1 aligns across 10 bases. This CDR3 region has 15 residues. The V gene end was trimmed by 2 bases and the J gene end by 2 bases; junction bases not matched to a gene: 3. CDR1 MNHNS and CDR2 SASEGT come from the germline V gene. CDR3 in amino acids: CASSETGTGAYEQYF. The CDR3 region has the DNA TGTGCCAGCAGTGAAACCGGGACAGGGGCCTACGAGCAGTACTTC.